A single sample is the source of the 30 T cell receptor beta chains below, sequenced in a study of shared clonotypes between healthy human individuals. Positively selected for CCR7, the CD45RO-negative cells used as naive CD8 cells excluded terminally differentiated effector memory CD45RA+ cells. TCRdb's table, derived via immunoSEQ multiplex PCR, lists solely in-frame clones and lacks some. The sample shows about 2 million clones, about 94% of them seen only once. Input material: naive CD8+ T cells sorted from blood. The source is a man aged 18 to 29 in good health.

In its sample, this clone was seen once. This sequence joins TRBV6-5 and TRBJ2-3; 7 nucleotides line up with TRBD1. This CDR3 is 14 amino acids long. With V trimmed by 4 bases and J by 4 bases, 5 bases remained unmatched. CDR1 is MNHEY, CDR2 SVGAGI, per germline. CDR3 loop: CASSLTGLADTQYF. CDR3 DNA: TGTGCCAGCAGTTTGACAGGGTTAGCAGATACGCAGTATTTT.

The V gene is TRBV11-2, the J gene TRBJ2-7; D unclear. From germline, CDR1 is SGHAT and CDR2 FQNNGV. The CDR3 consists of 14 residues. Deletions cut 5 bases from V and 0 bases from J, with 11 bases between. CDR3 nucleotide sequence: TGTGCCAGCAGCCCGCCAATGAGCTCCTACGAGCAGTACTTC. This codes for CASSPPMSSYEQYF.

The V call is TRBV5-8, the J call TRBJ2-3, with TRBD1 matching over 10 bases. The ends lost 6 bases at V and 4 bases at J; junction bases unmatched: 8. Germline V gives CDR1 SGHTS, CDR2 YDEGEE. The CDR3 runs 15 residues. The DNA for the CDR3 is TGTGCCAGCACCCCCGGGACAGGGGCATCAGATACGCAGTATTTT. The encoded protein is CASTPGTGASDTQYF.

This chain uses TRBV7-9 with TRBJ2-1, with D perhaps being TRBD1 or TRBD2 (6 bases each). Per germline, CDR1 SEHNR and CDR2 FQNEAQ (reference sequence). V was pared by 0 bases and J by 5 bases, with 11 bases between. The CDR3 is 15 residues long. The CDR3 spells CASSLAGGNHNEQFF. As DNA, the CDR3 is TGTGCCAGCAGCTTAGCGGGGGGCAACCACAATGAGCAGTTCTTC.

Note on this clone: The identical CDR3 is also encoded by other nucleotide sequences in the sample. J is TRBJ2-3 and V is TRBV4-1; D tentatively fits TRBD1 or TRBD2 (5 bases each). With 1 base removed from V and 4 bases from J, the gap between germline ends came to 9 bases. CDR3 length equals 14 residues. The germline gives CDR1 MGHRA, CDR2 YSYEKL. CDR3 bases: TGCGCCAGCAGCCAAGTACGAGGGGCAGATACGCAGTATTTT. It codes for CASSQVRGADTQYF.

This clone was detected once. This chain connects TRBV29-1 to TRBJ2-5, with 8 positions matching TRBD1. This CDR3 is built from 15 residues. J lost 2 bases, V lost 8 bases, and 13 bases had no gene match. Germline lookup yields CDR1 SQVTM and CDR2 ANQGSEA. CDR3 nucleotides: TGCAGCACCCATGGACAGGGAAGACGGCAAGAGACCCAGTACTTC. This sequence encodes CSTHGQGRRQETQYF.

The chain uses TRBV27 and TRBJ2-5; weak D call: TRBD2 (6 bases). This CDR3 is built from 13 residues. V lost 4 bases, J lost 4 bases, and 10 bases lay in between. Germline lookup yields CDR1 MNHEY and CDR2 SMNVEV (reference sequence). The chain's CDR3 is CASSSTGGETQYF. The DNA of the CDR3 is TGTGCCAGCAGTTCAACCGGGGGAGAGACCCAGTACTTC.

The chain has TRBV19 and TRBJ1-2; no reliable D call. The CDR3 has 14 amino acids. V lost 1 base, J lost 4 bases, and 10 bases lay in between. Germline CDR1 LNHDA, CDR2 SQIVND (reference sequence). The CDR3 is CASSIVPAGYGYTF. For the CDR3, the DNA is TGTGCCAGTAGTATAGTTCCGGCAGGCTATGGCTACACCTTC. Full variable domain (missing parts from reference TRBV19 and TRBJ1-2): DGGITQSPKYLFRKEGQNVTLSCEQNLNHDAMYWYRQDPGQGLRLIYYSQIVNDFQKGDIAEGYSVSREKKESFPLTVTSAQKNPTAFYLCASSIVPAGYGYTFGSGTRLTVV.

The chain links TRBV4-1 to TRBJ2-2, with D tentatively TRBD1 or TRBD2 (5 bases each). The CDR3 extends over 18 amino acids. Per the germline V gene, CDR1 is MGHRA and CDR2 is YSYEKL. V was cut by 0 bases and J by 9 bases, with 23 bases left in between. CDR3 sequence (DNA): TGCGCCAGCAGCCAAGATCAAGGGACCCTCATCGGCTCCCGGGAGCTGTTTTTT. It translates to CASSQDQGTLIGSRELFF.

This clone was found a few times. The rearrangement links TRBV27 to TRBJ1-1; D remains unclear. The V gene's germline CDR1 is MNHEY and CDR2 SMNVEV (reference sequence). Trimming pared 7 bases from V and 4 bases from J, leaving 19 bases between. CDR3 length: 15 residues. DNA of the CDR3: TGTGCCAGCACGGGGATGGGAGGACTGACCACTGAAGCTTTCTTT. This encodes CASTGMGGLTTEAFF.

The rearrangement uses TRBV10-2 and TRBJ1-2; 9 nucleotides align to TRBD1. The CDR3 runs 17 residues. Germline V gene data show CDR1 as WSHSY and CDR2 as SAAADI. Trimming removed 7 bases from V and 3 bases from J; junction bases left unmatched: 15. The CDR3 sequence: CASIGGTGPLSDYGYTF. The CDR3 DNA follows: TGCGCCAGCATCGGAGGGACAGGGCCTCTCTCGGACTATGGCTACACCTTC.

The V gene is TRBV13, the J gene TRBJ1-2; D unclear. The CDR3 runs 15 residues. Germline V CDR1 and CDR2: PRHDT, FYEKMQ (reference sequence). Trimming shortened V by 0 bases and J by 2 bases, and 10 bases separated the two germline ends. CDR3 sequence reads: CASSLGQYLNYGYTF. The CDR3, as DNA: TGTGCCAGCAGCTTAGGACAGTACCTCAACTATGGCTACACCTTC.

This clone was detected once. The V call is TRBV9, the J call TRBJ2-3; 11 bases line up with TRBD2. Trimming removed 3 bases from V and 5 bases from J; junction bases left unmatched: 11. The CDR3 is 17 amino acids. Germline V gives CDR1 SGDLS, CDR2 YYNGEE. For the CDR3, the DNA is TGTGCCAGCAGCGAGATACCGGGACTAGCGGATCTAGATACGCAGTATTTT. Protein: CASSEIPGLADLDTQYF.

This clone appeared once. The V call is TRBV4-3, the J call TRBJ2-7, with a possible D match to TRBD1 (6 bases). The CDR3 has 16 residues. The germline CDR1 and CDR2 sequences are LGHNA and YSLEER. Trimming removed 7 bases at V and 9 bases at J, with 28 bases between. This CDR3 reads CASTHRTESDRIRQYF. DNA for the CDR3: TGCGCCAGCACCCACAGGACAGAGAGTGACCGAATCCGGCAGTACTTC.

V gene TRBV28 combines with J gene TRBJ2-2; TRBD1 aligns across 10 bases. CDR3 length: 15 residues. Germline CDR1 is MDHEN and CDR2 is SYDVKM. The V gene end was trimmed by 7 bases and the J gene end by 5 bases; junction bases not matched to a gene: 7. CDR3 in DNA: TGTGCCAGCAAATCCGGGACAGGGGAAACCGGGGAGCTGTTTTTT. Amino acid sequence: CASKSGTGETGELFF.

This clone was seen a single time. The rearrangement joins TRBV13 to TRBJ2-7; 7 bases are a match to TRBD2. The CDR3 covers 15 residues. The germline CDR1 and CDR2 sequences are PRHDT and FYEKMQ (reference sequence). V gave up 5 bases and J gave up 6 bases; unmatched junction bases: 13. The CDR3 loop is CASSTPGLPAAEQYF. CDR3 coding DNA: TGTGCCAGCAGCACTCCGGGACTACCGGCTGCCGAGCAGTACTTC.

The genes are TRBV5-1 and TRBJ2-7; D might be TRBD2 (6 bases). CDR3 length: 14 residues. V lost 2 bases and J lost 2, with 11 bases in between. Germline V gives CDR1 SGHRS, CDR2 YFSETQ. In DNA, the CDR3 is TGCGCCAGCAGCTTTGGGACTGCTGCCTACGAGCAGTACTTC. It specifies CASSFGTAAYEQYF.

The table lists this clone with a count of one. The CDR3 here is CATSWTAIYEQYF. CDR3 in DNA: TGTGCCACCTCCTGGACAGCCATCTACGAGCAGTACTTC. The rearrangement joins TRBV6-1 to TRBJ2-7; the D gene is possibly TRBD1 (6 bases). The CDR3 runs 13 residues. Germline assignment: CDR1 MNHNS and CDR2 SASEGT. The V and J ends lost 10 bases and 3 bases respectively, with 16 bases between them.

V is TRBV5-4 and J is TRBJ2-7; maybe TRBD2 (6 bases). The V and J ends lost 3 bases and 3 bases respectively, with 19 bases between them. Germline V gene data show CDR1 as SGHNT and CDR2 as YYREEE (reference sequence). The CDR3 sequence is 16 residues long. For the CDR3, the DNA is TGTGCCAGCAGCTCCCTCCCCTTACTAGCCAACTACGAGCAGTACTTC. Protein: CASSSLPLLANYEQYF.

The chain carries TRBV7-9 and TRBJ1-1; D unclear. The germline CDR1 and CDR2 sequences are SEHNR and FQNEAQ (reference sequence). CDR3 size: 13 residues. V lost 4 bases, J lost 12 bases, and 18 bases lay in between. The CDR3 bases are TGTGCCAGCAGCTCGACCGGCACAGAGGATCCTTTCTTT. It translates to CASSSTGTEDPFF.

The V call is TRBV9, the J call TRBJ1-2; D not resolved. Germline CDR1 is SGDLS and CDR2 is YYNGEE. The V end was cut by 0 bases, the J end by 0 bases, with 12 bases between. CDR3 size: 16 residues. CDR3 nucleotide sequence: TGTGCCAGCAGCGTAGGTGGGAGGGCCACTAACTATGGCTACACCTTC. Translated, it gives CASSVGGRATNYGYTF.

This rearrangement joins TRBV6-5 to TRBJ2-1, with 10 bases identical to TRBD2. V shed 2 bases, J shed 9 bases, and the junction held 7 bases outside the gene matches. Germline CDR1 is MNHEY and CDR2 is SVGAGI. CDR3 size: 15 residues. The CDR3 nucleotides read TGTGCCAGCAGTTACGAGCGGGGGGGGTTTGGTGAGCAGTTCTTC. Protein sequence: CASSYERGGFGEQFF.

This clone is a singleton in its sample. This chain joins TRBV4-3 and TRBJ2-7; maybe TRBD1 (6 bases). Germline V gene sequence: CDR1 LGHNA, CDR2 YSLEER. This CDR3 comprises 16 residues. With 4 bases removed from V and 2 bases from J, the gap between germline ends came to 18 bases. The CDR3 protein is CASSPTETGLPYEQYF. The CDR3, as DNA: TGCGCCAGCAGCCCGACAGAGACAGGCCTACCCTACGAGCAGTACTTC.

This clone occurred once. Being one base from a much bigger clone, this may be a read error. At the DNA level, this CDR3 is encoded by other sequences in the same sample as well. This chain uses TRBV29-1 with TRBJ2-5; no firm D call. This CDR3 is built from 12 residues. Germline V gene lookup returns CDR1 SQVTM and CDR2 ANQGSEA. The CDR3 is CSVDRSQETQYF. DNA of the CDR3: TGCAGCGTTGACAGGTCTCAAGAGACACAGTACTTC.

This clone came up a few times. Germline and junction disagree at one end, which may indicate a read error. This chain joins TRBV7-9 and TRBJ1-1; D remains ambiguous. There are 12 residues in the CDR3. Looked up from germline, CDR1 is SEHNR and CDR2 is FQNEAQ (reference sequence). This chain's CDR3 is CASSRGSGEDRF. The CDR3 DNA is TGTGCCAGCAGCCGGGGATCAGGCGAAGACCGTTTT.

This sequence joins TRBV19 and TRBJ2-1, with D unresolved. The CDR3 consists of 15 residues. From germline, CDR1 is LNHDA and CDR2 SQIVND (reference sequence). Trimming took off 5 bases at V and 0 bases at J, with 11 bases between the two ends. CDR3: CASSPAGSSYNEQFF. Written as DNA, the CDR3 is TGTGCCAGTAGTCCTGCAGGCAGCTCCTACAATGAGCAGTTCTTC.

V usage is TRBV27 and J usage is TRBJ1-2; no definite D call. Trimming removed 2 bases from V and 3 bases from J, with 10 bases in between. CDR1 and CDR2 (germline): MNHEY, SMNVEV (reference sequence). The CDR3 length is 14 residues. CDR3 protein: CASSLHGPDYGYTF. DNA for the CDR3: TGTGCCAGCAGTTTACATGGGCCAGACTATGGCTACACCTTC.

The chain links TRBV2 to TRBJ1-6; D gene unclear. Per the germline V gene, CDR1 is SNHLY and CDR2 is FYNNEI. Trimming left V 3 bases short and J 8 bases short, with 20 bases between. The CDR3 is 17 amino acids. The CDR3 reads CASSEPVVRQEDSPLHF. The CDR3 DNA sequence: TGTGCCAGCAGTGAGCCCGTCGTGCGCCAGGAGGATTCACCCCTCCACTTT. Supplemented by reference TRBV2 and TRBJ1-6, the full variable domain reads EPEVTQTPSHQVTQMGQEVILRCVPISNHLYFYWYRQILGQKVEFLVSFYNNEISEKSEIFDDQFSVERPDGSNFTLKIRSTKLEDSAMYFCASSEPVVRQEDSPLHFGNGTRLTVT.

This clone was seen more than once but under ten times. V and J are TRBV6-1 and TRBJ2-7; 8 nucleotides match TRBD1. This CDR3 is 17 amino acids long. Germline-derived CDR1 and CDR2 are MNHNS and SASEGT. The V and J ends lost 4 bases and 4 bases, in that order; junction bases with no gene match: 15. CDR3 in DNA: TGTGCCAGCAGTGCCTCCGGACAGGGAGTTCCTCCGTACGAGCAGTACTTC. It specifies CASSASGQGVPPYEQYF.

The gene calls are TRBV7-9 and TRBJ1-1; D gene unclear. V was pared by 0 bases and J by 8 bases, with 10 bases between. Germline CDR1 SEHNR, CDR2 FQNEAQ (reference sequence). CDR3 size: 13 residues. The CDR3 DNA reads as TGTGCCAGCAGCTTAGCGCCAGGCGGGGAAGCTTTCTTT. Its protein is CASSLAPGGEAFF.